These T cell receptor beta chains were read from a single sample in a study. TCRdb itself ran the RT-PCR reads through MiXCR, one entry per CDR3 protein. The sample includes 550,000 to 750,000 distinct CDR3 sequences, 13% to 15% of them seen just once. Sequenced: memory CD4+ T cells from blood. The receptors originated from a female donor in good health, serving as a healthy control. The conserved cysteine and the conserved F or W are not part of the CDR3 here.

TRBJ2-2,TRBV5-1,ASGPGHALAGELF
TRBJ1-5,TRBV6-5,ASSSGQGWQPQH
TRBJ1-4,TRBV6-5,ASNRQGNEKLF
TRBJ2-5,TRBV7-2,ASSGRASETQETQY
TRBJ2-2,TRBV5-6,ASSRLADLNTGELF
TRBJ1-1,TRBV7-2,ASSPPPSNTEAF
TRBJ2-7,TRBV9,ASSAGQSSYEQY
TRBJ1-1,TRBV7-3,ASSRLAGTEAF
TRBJ2-1,TRBV6-6,ASTLADGPSYNEQF
TRBJ1-5,TRBV15,ATSRTGTGVRQPQH
TRBJ2-7,TRBV2,ASRRISGRSYEQY
TRBJ2-2,TRBV7-2,ASSSGTRDGELF
TRBJ2-1,TRBV30,AWINHGDNEQF
TRBJ1-6,TRBV12-3/TRBV12-4,ASSRDRGLSPLH
TRBJ1-2,TRBV20-1,SARDSGWKTNYGYT
TRBJ2-1,TRBV4-2,ASSQDGTSGRDEQF
TRBJ2-7,TRBV27,ASSQYRGPYEQY